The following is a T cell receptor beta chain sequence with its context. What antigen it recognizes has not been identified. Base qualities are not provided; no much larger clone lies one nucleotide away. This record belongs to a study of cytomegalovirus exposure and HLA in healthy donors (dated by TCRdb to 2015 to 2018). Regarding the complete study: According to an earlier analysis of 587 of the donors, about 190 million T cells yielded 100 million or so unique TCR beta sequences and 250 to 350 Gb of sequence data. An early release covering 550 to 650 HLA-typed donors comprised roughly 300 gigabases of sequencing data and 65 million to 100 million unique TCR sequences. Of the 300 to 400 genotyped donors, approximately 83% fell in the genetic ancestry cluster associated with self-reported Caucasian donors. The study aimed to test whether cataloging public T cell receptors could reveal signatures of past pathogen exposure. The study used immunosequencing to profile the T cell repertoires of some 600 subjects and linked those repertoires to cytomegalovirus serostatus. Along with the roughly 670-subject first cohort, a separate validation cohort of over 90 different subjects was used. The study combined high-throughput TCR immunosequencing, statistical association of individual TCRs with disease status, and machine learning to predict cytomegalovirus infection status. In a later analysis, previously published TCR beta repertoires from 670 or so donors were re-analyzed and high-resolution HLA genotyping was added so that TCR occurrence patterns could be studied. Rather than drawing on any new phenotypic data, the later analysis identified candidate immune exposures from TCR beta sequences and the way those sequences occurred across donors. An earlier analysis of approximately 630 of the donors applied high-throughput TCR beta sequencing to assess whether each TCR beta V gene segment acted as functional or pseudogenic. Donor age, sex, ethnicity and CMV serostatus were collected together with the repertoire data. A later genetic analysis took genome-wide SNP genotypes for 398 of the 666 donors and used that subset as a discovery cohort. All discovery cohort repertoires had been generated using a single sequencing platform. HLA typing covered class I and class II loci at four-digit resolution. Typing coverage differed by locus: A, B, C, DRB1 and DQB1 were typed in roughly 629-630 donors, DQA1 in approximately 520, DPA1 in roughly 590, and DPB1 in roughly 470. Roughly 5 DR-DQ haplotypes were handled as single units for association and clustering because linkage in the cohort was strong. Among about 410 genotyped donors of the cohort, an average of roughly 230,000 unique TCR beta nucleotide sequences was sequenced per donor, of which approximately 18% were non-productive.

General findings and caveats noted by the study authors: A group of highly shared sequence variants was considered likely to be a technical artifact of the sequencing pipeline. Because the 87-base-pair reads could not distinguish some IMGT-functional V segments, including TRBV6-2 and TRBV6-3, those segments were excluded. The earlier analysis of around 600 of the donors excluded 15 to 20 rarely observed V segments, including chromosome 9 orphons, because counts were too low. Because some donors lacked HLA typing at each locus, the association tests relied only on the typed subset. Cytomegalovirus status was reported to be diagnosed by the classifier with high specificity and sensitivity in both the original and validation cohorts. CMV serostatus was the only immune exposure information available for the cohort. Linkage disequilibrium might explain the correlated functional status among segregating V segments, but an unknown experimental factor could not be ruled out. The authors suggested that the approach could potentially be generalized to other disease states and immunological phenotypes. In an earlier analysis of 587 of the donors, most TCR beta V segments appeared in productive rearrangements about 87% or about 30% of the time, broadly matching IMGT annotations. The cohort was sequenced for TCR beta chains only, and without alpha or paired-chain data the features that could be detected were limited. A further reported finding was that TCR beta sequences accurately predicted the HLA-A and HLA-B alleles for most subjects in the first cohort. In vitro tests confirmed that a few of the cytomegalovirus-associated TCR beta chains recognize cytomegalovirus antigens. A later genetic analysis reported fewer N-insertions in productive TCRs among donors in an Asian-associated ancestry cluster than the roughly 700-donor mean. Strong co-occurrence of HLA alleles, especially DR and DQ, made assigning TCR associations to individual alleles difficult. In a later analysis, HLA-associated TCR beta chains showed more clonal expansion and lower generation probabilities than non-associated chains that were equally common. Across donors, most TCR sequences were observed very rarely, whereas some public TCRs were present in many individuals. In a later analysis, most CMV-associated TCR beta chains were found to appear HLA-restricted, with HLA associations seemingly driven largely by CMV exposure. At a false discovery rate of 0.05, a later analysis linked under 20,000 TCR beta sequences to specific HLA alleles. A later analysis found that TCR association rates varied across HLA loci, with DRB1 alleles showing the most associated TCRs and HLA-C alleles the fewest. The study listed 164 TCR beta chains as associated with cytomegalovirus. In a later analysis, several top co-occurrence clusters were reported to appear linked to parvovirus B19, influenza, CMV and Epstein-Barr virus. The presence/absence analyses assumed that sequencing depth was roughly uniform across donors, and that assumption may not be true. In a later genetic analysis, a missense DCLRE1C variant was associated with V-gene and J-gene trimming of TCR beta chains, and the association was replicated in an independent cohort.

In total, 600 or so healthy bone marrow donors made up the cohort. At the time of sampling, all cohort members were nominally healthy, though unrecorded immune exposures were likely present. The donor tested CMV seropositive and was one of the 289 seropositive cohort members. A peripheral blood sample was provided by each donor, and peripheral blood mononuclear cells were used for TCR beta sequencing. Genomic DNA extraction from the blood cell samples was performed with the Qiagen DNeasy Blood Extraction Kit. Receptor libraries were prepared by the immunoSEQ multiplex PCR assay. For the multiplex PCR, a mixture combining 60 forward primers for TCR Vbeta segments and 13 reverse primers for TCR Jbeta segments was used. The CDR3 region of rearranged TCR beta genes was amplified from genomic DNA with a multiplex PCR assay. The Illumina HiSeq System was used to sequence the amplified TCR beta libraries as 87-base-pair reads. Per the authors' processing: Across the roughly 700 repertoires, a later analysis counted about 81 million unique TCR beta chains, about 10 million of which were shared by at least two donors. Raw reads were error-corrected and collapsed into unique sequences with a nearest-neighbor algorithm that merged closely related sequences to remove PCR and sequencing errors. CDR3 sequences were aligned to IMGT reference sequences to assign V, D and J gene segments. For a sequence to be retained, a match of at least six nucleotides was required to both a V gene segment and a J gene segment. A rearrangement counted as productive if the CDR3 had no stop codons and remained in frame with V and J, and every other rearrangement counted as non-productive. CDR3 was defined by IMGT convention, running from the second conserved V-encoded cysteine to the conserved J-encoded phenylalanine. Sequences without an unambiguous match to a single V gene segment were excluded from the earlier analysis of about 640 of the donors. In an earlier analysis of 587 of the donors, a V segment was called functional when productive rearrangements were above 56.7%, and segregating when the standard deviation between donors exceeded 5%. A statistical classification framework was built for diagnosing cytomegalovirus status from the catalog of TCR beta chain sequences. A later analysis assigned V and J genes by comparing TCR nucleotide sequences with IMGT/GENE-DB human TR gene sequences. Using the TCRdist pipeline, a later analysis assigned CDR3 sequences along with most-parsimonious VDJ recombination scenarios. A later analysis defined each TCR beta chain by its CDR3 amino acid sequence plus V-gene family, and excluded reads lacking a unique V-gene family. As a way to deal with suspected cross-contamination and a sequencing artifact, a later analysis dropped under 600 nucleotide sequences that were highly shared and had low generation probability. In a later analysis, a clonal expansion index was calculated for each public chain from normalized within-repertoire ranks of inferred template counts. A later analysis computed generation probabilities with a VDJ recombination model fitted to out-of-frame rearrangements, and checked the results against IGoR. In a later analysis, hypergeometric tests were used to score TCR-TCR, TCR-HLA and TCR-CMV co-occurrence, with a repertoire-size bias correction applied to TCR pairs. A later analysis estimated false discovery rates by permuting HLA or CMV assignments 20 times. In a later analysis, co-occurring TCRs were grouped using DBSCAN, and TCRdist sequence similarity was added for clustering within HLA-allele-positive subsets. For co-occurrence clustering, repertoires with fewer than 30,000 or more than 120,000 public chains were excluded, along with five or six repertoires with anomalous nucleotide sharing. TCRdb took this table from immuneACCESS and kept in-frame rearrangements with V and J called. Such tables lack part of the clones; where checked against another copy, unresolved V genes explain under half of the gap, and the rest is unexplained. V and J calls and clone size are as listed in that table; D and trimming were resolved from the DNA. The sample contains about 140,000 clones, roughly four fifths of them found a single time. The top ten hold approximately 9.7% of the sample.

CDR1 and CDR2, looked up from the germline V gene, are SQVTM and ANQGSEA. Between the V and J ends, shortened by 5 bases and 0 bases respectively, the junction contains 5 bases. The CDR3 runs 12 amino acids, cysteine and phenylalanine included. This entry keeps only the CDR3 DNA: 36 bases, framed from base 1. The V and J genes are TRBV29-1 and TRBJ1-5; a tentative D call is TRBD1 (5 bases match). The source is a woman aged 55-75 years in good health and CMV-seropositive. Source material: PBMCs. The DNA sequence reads TGCAGCGTTCAGGGTAGCAATCAGCCCCAGCATTTT. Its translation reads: CSVQGSNQPQHF.